This T cell receptor (beta chain) appears in the sequencing data of a study of response to subunit inactivated influenza vaccine. The CDR3 has 15 residues. V dropped 5 bases and J dropped 0 bases, with 11 bases sitting between them. TCRdb processed the RT-PCR reads anew with MiXCR; each CDR3 protein has one entry. The sample holds around 480,000 distinct CDR3 sequences, approximately 9.9% seen once. The chain recombines TRBV12-3 or TRBV12-4 with TRBJ1-3; a weak D match, TRBD1 (5 bases). Specimen: PBMCs from blood, collected 45 days after vaccination. The receptor was isolated from a man aged 50 to 59 who received an inactivated influenza vaccine. The CDR3 coding sequence is TGTGCCAGCAGTACCGGCCAGGGCTCTGGAAACACCATATATTTT. This encodes CASSTGQGSGNTIYF.